This paragraph reports one TCR beta chain. Its antigen is not known. Investigators merged groups given second doses at roughly 4 or roughly 12 weeks. This sample is drawn from a study of T cell responses to AZD1222 COVID-19 vaccine. The germline gives CDR1 SEHNR, CDR2 FQNEAQ (reference sequence). The CDR3 extends over 14 amino acids. Trimming took off 4 bases at V and 3 bases at J, with 12 bases between the two ends. Libraries were prepared by immunoSEQ multiplex PCR; TCRdb keeps only in-frame clonotypes and omits some of them. The table includes some 130,000 clones, roughly 91% detected once. Broader study findings: Without day 14 samples, only post-peak T cell repertoires were studied. Clonal diversity may have been underestimated, and the donors were mostly white British, with more females than males.

The receptor was isolated from an adult who received the AZD1222 COVID-19 vaccine. V and J are TRBV7-9 and TRBJ1-2; the D gene is possibly TRBD1 (6 bases). The sequencing used peripheral blood, collected 28 days after the second AZD1222 dose. CDR3 sequence: CASSSTGGHYGYTF. CDR3 DNA: TGTGCCAGCAGCTCCACCGGGGGCCACTATGGCTACACCTTC.